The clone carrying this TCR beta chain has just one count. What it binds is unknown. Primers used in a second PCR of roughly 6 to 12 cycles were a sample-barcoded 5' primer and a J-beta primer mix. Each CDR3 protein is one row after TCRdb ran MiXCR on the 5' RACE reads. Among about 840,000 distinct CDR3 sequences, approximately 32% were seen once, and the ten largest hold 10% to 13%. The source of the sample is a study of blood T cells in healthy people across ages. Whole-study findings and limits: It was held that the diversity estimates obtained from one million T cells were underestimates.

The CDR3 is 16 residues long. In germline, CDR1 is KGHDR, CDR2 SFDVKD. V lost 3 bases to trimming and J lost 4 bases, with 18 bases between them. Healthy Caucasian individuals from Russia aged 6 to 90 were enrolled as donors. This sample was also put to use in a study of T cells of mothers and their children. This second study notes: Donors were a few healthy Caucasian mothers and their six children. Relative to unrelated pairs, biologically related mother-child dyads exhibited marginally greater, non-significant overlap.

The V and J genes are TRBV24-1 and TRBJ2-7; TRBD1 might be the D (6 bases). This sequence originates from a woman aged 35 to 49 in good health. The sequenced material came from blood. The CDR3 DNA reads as TGTGCCACCAGTGATGTGGGACACGGGTTGGAGTACGAGCAGTACTTC. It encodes CATSDVGHGLEYEQYF.